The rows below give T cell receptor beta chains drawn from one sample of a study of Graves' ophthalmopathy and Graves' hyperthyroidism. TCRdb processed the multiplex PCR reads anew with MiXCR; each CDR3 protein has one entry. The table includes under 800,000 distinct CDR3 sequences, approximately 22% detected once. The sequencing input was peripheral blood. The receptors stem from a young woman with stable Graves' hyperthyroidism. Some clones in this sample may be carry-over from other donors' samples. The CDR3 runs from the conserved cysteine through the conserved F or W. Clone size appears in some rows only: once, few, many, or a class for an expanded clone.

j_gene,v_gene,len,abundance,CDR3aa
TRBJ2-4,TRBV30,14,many,CAWRADRAKNIQYF
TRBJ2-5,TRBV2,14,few,CASSEDRYQETQYF
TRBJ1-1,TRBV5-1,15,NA,CASSLEVRGATEAFF
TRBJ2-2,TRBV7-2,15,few,CASSTLGQFTGELFF
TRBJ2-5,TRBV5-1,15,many,CASSLLAGAKETQYF
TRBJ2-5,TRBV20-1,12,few,CSARMGQETQYF
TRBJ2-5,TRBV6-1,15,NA,CASSVNRGAQETQYF
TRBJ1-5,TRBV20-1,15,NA,CSARLNRGFNQPQHF
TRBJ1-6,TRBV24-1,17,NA,CATSPQVVTSYNSPLHF
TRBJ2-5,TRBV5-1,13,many,CASHGTGGETQYF
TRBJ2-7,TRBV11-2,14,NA,CASSHGRGTYEQYF
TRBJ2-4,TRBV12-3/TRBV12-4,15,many,CASSPLQVAKNIQYF
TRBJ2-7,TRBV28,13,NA,CASSKDRGHEQYF
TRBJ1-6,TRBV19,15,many,CASRSDRSSNSPLHF
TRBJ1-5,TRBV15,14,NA,CAPLAGQPNQPQHF
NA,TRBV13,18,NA,CASSRDRGTLALQETQYF
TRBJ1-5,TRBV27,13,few,CASSLNGDQPQHF
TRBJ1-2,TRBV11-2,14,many,CASSPGRNPYGYTF
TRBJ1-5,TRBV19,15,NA,CASTPGAGDNQPQHF
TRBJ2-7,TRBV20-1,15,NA,CSATAVAGGANEQYF
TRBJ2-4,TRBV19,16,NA,CASSIRLARAKNIKYF
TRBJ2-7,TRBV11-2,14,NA,CASSLGGYWFEQYF
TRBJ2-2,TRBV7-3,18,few,CASSSNPPAGKNTGELFF
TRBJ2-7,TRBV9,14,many,CASSGPGLAYEQYF
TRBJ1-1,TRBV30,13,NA,CAWSMEVNTEAFF
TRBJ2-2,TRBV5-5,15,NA,CASSRWGGNTGELFF
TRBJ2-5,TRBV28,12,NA,CASSRPWETQYF
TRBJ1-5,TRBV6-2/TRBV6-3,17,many,CASSHNTGPDSNQPQHF
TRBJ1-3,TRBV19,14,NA,CASSTPEPGNTIYF
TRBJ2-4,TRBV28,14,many,CASYSGVAKNIQYF
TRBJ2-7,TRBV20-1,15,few,CSADLDGQGLREQYF
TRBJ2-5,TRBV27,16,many,CASSPQHGTGWETQYF
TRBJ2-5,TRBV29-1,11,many,CSVERGETQYF
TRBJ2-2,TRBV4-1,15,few,CASSQGLPNTGELFF
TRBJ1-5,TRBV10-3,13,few,CAISARKSPPQHF
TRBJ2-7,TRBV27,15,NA,CASRGEPRSIYEQYF
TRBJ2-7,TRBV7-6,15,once,CASSMSRTSSYEQYF
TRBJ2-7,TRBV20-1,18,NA,CSAQGATGLAGGRYEQYF
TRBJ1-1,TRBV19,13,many,CASGRGGGTEAFF
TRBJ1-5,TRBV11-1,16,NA,CASSSGQGKVGQLQHF
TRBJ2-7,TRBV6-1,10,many,CASSTGEQYF
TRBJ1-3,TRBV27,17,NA,CASSTGDSAYSGNTIYF
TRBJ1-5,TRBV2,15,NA,CASSELTDSNQPQHF
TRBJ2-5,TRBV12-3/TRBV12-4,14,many,CASSLLAGSETQYF
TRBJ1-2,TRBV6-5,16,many,CASSYPPTGSYYGYTF
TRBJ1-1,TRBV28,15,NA,CASGSAGGSHTEAFF
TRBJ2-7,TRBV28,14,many,CASNPGQGYYEQYF
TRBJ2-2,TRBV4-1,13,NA,CASSQANGGELFF
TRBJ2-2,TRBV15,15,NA,CATSRVTGGTGELFF
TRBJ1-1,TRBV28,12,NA,CASSLRLTEAFF
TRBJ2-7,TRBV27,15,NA,CASSFISGRINEQYF
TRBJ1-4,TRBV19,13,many,CASSWSGNEKLFF
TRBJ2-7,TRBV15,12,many,CATRGVSNEQYF